This T cell receptor beta chain derives from a study of T cell changes during pregnancy in multiple sclerosis. Repertoires were generated with immunoSEQ multiplex PCR, while TCRdb's copy carries only in-frame clones and drops some. This sample yields around 97,000 clones, of which approximately 90% are seen a single time; 0.75% to 0.95% belongs to the top ten. The CDR3 length is 13 residues. CDR1 and CDR2 (germline): MDHEN, SYDVKM. V lost 5 bases to trimming and J lost 7 bases, with 12 bases between them. Sequenced here: peripheral blood, sampled after pregnancy. The chain carries TRBV28 and TRBJ2-1; a possible D gene is TRBD2 (5 bases). This receptor was taken from a female donor with multiple sclerosis, enrolled in a pregnancy study. For the CDR3, the DNA is TGTGCCAGCAGTACTCGAGGGAAAAATGAGCAGTTCTTC. This gives the protein CASSTRGKNEQFF.